This TCR beta chain is from a study of control samples from healthy donors and cancer patients. Using immunoSEQ multiplex PCR, the repertoire was profiled, and TCRdb retains in-frame clones only, with some absent. The data hold 150,000 or so clones, with about nine tenths observed a single time. With 1 base removed from V and 4 bases from J, the gap between germline ends came to 8 bases. CDR3 length: 13 amino acids. Germline V lookup: CDR1 SGHRS, CDR2 YFSETQ. V is TRBV5-1 and J is TRBJ1-2; possibly TRBD1 for D (6 bases). The specimen was blood. The receptor's source is a man aged 18-30 years in good health. The CDR3 sequence is CASSLTGSYGYTF. CDR3 coding DNA: TGCGCCAGCAGCTTGACAGGGAGCTATGGCTACACCTTC. The whole variable domain, filled in from reference TRBV5-1 and TRBJ1-2, reads KAGVTQTPRYLIKTRGQQVTLSCSPISGHRSVSWYQQTPGQGLQFLFEYFSETQRNKGNFPGRFSGRQFSNSRSEMNVSTLELGDSALYLCASSLTGSYGYTFGSGTRLTVV.